This T cell receptor beta chain was identified in a study of blood T cell repertoires in COVID-19. Germline V CDR1 and CDR2: KGHDR, SFDVKD. CDR3 length equals 14 residues. Trimming removed 10 bases at V and 4 bases at J, with 15 bases between. The repertoire was sequenced with immunoSEQ multiplex PCR; TCRdb's copy has only in-frame clones and lacks some. The table shows about 150,000 clones, with approximately 87% occurring only once. The chain links TRBV24-1 to TRBJ2-2, with D possibly being TRBD1 (5 bases). This receptor was obtained from a man older than 75 with acute or convalescent COVID-19. Sequenced input: peripheral blood. CDR3 in amino acids: CATPWERGTGELFF. CDR3 DNA: TGTGCCACGCCGTGGGAAAGGGGCACCGGGGAGCTGTTTTTT.